This entry is about one T cell receptor (beta chain). Its antigen remains unknown. Trimming cost V 6 bases and J 8 bases; bases outside gene matches: 7. CDR1 and CDR2 from the germline V gene are WNHNN and SYGVQD (reference sequence). This CDR3 has 14 residues. The source of the sample is a study of tumor-infiltrating lymphocytes in localized non-small cell lung cancer. Study summary: Several tumor histologies, both smoking statuses, and some post-neoadjuvant chemotherapy samples were included. Resected tumor was paired with non-adjacent uninvolved lung from the same patient.

The study, taken as a whole, reports: Tumors had more T cell infiltration than uninvolved lung, per TCRbeta sequencing and CD3 counts. Immunotypes IM1 and IM2 had similar TCR-derived T-cell fractions.

Sequenced by immunoSEQ multiplex PCR; TCRdb stores in-frame clones only, minus some. The sample has 15,000 to 20,000 clones, 80% seen once. Sequencing was performed on uninvolved lung tissue not adjacent to the tumor. The clonotype originates from a human donor with non-small cell lung cancer. The chain joins TRBV10-1 to TRBJ2-1, with 10 positions matching TRBD1. CDR3: CASSMTGGRYEQFF. CDR3 sequence (DNA): TGCGCCAGCAGCATGACAGGGGGCCGCTATGAGCAGTTCTTC.